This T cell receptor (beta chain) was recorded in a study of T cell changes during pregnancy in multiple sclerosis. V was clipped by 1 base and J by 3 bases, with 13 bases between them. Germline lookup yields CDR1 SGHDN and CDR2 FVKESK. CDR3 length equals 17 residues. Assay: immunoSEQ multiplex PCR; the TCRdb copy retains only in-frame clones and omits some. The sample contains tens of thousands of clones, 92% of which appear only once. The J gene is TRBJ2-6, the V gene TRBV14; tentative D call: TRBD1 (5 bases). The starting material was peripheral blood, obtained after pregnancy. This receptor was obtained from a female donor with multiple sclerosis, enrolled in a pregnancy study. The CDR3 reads CASSQGRALSGANVLTF. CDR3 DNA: TGTGCCAGCAGCCAAGGCAGGGCTTTGAGTGGGGCCAACGTCCTGACTTTC.